These T cell receptor beta chains were read from a single sample in a study of blood T cell repertoires in COVID-19. The protocol was immunoSEQ multiplex PCR, while the TCRdb copy is restricted to in-frame clones and leaves out a portion. Of roughly 87,000 clones detected, approximately 88% appear once; the ten largest clones hold roughly a sixth. Specimen: peripheral blood. These receptors were collected from a woman aged 60-70 years with acute or convalescent COVID-19. Both conserved end residues are part of each CDR3. Fields, in order: V gene, clone size, J gene, D gene, CDR3 protein, CDR3 DNA. The D gene is left open where the match is weak. Size is omitted from some rows. Given values are once, few, many or a class for expanded clones.

TRBV11-3	-	TRBJ1-5	TRBD1	CASSLWRDRGSSNQPQHF	TGTGCCAGCAGCTTATGGCGGGACAGGGGATCTAGCAATCAGCCCCAGCATTTT
TRBV11-3	-	TRBJ2-5	-	CASSLDGTLETQYF	TGTGCCAGCAGCTTAGATGGGACTTTAGAGACCCAGTACTTC
TRBV2	-	TRBJ1-5	TRBD1	CASSVFLPGQGPQHF	TGTGCCAGCAGCGTTTTTCTACCGGGACAGGGTCCGCAGCATTTT
TRBV5-4	-	TRBJ2-2	-	CASSLVSRSTGELFF	TGTGCCAGCAGCTTGGTTTCAAGGAGTACCGGGGAGCTGTTTTTT
TRBV4-1	-	TRBJ2-2	TRBD2	CASSPSYLAGPVKAGELFF	TGCGCCAGCAGCCCGTCCTATTTAGCGGGGCCGGTAAAAGCCGGGGAGCTGTTTTTT
TRBV4-1	few	TRBJ2-7	TRBD1	CASSRDRGIYEQYF	TGCGCCAGCAGCCGGGACAGGGGGATATACGAGCAGTACTTC
TRBV7-2	-	TRBJ2-7	TRBD2	CASSLRGVYEQYF	TGTGCCAGCAGCCTACGGGGGGTCTACGAGCAGTACTTC
TRBV4-2	-	TRBJ1-5	TRBD1	CASSQWTGGNQPQHF	TGTGCCAGCAGCCAATGGACAGGAGGCAATCAGCCCCAGCATTTT
TRBV2	-	TRBJ1-1	-	CASSEVFTEAFF	TGTGCCAGCAGCGAGGTGTTCACTGAAGCTTTCTTT
TRBV10-3	few	TRBJ1-3	TRBD1	CAIRRGPDSGNTIYF	TGTGCCATCAGGAGGGGGCCTGACTCTGGAAACACCATATATTTT
TRBV3-1/TRBV3-2	-	TRBJ2-2	-	CASKEGGRTGELFF	TGTGCCAGCAAAGAGGGGGGGCGAACCGGGGAGCTGTTTTTT
TRBV6-1	-	TRBJ2-3	-	CASSLTDTQYF	TGTGCCAGCAGTCTCACAGATACGCAGTATTTT
TRBV10-1	-	TRBJ2-2	-	CASRGDRTGELFF	TGCGCCAGCAGGGGCGACAGGACGGGGGAGCTGTTTTTT
TRBV7-9	-	TRBJ2-1	TRBD2	CASTRLADYNEQFF	TGTGCCAGCACCCGACTAGCGGACTACAATGAGCAGTTCTTC
TRBV28	-	TRBJ1-5	TRBD1	CASRVQGSNQPQHF	TGTGCCAGCAGGGTACAGGGGAGTAATCAGCCCCAGCATTTT
TRBV12-5	once	TRBJ1-5	TRBD1	CASGFSSGQAANQPQHF	TGTGCTAGTGGTTTCTCATCGGGACAGGCGGCGAATCAGCCCCAGCATTTT
TRBV29-1	-	TRBJ1-2	-	CSVEEQSYGYTF	TGCAGCGTTGAAGAACAAAGCTATGGCTACACCTTC
TRBV27	-	TRBJ1-6	-	CASRLSLSSYNSPLHF	TGTGCCAGCAGACTATCTCTCAGCTCCTATAATTCACCCCTCCACTTT
TRBV7-3	-	TRBJ1-1	-	CASRTQGSTEAFF	TGTGCCAGCAGAACACAGGGAAGCACTGAAGCTTTCTTT
TRBV5-1	-	TRBJ2-2	TRBD1	CASSLQGTGELFF	TGCGCCAGCAGCTTACAGGGGACCGGGGAGCTGTTTTTT
TRBV11-3	-	TRBJ2-7	TRBD1	CASSPGTGYSYEQYF	TGTGCCAGCAGCCCCGGGACAGGCTATTCCTACGAGCAGTACTTC
TRBV19	-	TRBJ1-5	TRBD1	CASSMTGDNQPQHF	TGTGCCAGTAGTATGACAGGGGACAATCAGCCCCAGCATTTT
TRBV4-1	-	TRBJ1-1	TRBD1	CASSQGQGYTEAFF	TGCGCCAGCAGCCAGGGACAGGGGTACACTGAAGCTTTCTTT
TRBV4-1	-	TRBJ1-5	-	CASSYGPSSPQHF	TGCGCCAGCAGTTACGGTCCCTCCTCGCCCCAGCATTTT
TRBV5-1	many	TRBJ2-4	-	CASSLEGNIQYF	TGCGCCAGCAGCTTGGAGGGGAACATTCAGTACTTC
TRBV11-3	-	TRBJ1-2	-	CASSIYRVPQGAYGYTF	TGTGCCAGCAGCATCTACAGGGTTCCTCAGGGAGCCTATGGCTACACCTTC
TRBV6-5	-	TRBJ2-3	TRBD2	CASMTSYSSDTQYF	TGTGCCAGCATGACTAGCTATTCCAGTGATACGCAGTATTTT